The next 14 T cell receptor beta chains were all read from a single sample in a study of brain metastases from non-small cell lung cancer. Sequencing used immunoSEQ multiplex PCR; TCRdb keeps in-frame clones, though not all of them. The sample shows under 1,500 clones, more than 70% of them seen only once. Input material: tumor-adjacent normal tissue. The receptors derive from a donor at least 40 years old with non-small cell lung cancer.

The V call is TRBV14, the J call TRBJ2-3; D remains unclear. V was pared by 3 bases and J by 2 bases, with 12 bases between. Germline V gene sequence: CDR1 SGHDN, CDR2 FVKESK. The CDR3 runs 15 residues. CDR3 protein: CASSHMDPSTDTQYF. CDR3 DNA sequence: TGTGCCAGCAGCCACATGGACCCTTCCACAGATACGCAGTATTTT. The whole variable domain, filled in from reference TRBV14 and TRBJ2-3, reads EAGVTQFPSHSVIEKGQTVTLRCDPISGHDNLYWYRRVMGKEIKFLLHFVKESKQDESGMPNNRFLAERTGGTYSTLKVQPAELEDSGVYFCASSHMDPSTDTQYFGPGTRLTVL.

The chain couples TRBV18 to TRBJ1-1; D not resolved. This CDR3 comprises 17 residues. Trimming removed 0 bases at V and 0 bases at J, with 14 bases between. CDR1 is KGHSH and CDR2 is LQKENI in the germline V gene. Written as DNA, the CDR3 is TGTGCCAGCTCACCACCGAGTCCCGGCCGGCTGAACACTGAAGCTTTCTTT. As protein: CASSPPSPGRLNTEAFF. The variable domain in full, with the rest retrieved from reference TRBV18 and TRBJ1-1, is NAGVMQNPRHLVRRRGQEARLRCSPMKGHSHVYWYRQLPEEGLKFMVYLQKENIIDESGMPKERFSAEFPKEGPSILRIQQVVRGDSAAYFCASSPPSPGRLNTEAFFGQGTRLTVV.

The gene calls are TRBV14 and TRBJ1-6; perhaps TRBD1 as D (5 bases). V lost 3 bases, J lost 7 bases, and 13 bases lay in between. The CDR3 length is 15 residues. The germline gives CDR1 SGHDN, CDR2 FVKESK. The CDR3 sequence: CASSQTPGANSPLHF. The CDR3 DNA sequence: TGTGCCAGCAGCCAGACACCCGGGGCAAATTCACCCCTCCACTTT.

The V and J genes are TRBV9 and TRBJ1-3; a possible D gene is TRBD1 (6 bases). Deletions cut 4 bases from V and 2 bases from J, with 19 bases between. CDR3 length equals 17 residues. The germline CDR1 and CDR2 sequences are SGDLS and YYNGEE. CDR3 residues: CASSYSGGANAGNTIYF. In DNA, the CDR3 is TGTGCCAGCAGCTACTCTGGGGGGGCGAACGCTGGAAACACCATATATTTT. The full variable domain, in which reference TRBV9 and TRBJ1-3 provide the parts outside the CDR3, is DSGVTQTPKHLITATGQRVTLRCSPRSGDLSVYWYQQSLDQGLQFLIQYYNGEERAKGNILERFSAQQFPDLHSELNLSSLELGDSALYFCASSYSGGANAGNTIYFGEGSWLTVV.

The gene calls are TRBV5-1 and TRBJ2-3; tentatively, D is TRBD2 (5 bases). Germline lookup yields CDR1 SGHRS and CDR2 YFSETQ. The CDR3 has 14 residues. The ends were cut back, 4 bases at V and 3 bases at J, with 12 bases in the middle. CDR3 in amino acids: CASSLQLGTDTQYF. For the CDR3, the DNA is TGCGCCAGCAGCCTCCAACTAGGGACAGATACGCAGTATTTT.

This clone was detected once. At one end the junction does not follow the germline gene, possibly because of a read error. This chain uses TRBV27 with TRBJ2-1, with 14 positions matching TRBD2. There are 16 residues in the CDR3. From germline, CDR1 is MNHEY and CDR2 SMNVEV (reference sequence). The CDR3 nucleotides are TGTGCCAGCAGTCTGGGGACTAGCGGGAGTCAAAATGAACAGTTCTTC. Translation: CASSLGTSGSQNEQFF.

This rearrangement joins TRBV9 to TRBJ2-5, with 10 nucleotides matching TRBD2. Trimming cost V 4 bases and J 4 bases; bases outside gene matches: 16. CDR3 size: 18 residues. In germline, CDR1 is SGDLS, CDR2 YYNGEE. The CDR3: CASSLSDASGSLSETQYF. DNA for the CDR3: TGTGCCAGCAGCCTAAGCGATGCTAGCGGGAGTTTATCAGAGACCCAGTACTTC.

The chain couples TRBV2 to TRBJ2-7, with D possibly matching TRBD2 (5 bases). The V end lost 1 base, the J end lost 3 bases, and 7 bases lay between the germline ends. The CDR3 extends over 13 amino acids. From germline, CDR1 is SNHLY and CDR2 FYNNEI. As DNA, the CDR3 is TGTGCCAGCAGTGAAGACGGGGACTACGAGCAGTACTTC. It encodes CASSEDGDYEQYF.

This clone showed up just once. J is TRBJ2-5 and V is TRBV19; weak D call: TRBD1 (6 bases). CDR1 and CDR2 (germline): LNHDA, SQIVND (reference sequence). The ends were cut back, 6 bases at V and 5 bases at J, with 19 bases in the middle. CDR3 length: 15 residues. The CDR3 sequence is CASSPDSLRGETQYF. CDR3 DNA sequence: TGTGCCAGTAGCCCGGACTCCCTAAGGGGGGAGACCCAGTACTTC.

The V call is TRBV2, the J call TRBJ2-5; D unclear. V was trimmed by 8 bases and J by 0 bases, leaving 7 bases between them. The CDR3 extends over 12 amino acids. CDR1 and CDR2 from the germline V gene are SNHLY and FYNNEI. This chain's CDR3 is CASQADQETQYF. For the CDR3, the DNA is TGTGCCAGCCAGGCGGACCAAGAGACCCAGTACTTC. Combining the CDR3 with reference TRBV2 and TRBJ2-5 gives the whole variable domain EPEVTQTPSHQVTQMGQEVILRCVPISNHLYFYWYRQILGQKVEFLVSFYNNEISEKSEIFDDQFSVERPDGSNFTLKIRSTKLEDSAMYFCASQADQETQYFGPGTRLLVL.

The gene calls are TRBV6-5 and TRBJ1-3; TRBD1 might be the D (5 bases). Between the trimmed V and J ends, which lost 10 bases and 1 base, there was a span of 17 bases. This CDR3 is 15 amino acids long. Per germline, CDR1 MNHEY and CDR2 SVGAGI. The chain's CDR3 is CATAVGTESGNTIYF. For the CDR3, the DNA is TGTGCCACCGCGGTAGGGACTGAATCTGGAAACACCATATATTTT.

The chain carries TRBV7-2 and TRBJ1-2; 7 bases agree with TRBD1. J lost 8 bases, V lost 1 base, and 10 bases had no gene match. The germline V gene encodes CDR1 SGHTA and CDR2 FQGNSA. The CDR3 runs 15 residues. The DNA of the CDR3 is TGTGCCAGCAGCTTAGACAACAGGGGTTCGAGAGGCTACACCTTC. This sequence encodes CASSLDNRGSRGYTF.

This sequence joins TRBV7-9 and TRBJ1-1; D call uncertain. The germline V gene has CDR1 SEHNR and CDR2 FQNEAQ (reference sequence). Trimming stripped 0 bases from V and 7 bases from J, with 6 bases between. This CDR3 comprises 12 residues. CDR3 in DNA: TGTGCCAGCAGCTTAGCGGAGGGTGAAGCTTTCTTT. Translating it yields CASSLAEGEAFF.

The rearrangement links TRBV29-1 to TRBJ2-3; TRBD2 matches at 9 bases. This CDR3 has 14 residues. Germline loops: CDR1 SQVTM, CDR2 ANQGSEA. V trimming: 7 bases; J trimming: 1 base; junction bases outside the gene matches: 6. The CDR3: CSGRLAEGTDTQYF. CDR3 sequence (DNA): TGCAGCGGTCGACTAGCGGAGGGCACAGATACGCAGTATTTT.